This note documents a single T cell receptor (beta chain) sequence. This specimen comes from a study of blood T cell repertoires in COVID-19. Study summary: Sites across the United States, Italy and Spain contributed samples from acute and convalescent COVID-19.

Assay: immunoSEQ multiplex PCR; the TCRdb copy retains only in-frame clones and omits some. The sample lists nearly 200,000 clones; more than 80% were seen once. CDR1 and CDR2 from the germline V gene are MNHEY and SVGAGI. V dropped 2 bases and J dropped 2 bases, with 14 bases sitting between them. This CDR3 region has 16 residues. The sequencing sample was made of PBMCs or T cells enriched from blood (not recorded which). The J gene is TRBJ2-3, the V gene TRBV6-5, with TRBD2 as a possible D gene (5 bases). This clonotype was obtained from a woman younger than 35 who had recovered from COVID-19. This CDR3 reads CASSYSRRLSTDTQYF. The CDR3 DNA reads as TGTGCCAGCAGTTACAGCCGCAGACTATCCACAGATACGCAGTATTTT.